A single sample gave rise to the 25 T cell receptor beta chains below, sequenced in a study of a mutant IDH1 vaccine in newly diagnosed glioma. Libraries were prepared by immunoSEQ multiplex PCR; TCRdb keeps only in-frame clonotypes and omits some of them. The sample includes over 55,000 clones, around 80% of them seen just once. Specified time point: baseline, week 1 (first vaccination visit). Treatment noted: pre-vaccination baseline after standard-of-care therapy. The specimen comprised peripheral blood mononuclear cells (PBMCs), sampled from a glioma patient treated with radiotherapy, temozolomide or both. The receptors were sampled from a woman aged 18-29 years with glioma. Some clones in this sample may be carry-over from other donors' samples.

The sample holds one count of this clone. The V and J genes are TRBV6-1 and TRBJ2-3, with 8 bases fitting TRBD2. The CDR3 spans 15 residues. V dropped 5 bases and J dropped 0; count of bases not matched to a gene: 4. CDR1 is MNHNS and CDR2 is SASEGT in the germline V gene. The CDR3 here is CASSPLAGSTDTQYF. CDR3 nucleotide sequence: TGTGCCAGCAGTCCTCTAGCGGGTAGCACAGATACGCAGTATTTT.

The chain recombines TRBV27 with TRBJ1-1; 7 nucleotides align to TRBD1. The CDR3 runs to 15 residues. The V segment lost 4 bases and the J segment 5 bases; nucleotides outside the gene matches: 10. The germline V gene has CDR1 MNHEY and CDR2 SMNVEV (reference sequence). The CDR3, as DNA: TGTGCCAGCAGTTCCTCGGCAGGGGGTGGGACTGAAGCTTTCTTT. It is translated as CASSSSAGGGTEAFF.

This chain uses TRBV7-6 with TRBJ1-3; no reliable D call. CDR1 is SGHVS, CDR2 FNYEAQ, per germline. Trimming took 1 base from V and 0 from J, leaving 10 bases between them. The length of the CDR3 is 16 residues. CDR3 DNA: TGTGCCAGCAGCTTAGGCCCACCTGACTCTGGAAACACCATATATTTT. It specifies CASSLGPPDSGNTIYF. Looking up the rest from reference TRBV7-6 and TRBJ1-3 gives the full variable domain: GAGVSQSPRYKVTKRGQDVALRCDPISGHVSLYWYRQALGQGPEFLTYFNYEAQQDKSGLPNDRFSAERPEGSISTLTIQRTEQRDSAMYRCASSLGPPDSGNTIYFGEGSWLTVV.

The rearrangement uses TRBV18 and TRBJ2-3; D gene ambiguous. The V end lost 8 bases, the J end lost 1 base, and 16 bases lay between the germline ends. Germline V gene lookup returns CDR1 KGHSH and CDR2 LQKENI. CDR3 length equals 15 residues. The CDR3 sequence is CASTPDGIGTDTQYF. The CDR3 bases are TGTGCCAGCACGCCGGACGGCATTGGCACAGATACGCAGTATTTT.

Only one count was recorded for this clone. The gene calls are TRBV4-2 and TRBJ2-5, with D maybe TRBD2 (5 bases). V was shortened by 2 bases and J by 7 bases, with 17 bases between the two germline ends. The CDR3 contains 15 residues. The germline gives CDR1 LGHNA, CDR2 YNFKEQ. The CDR3 DNA reads TGTGCCAGCAGCCAAAGCAATACTAGACCCGCGACCCAGTACTTC. This gives the protein CASSQSNTRPATQYF.

The rearrangement links TRBV19 to TRBJ1-2; 9 bases agree with TRBD1. The V segment lost 6 bases and the J segment 8 bases; nucleotides outside the gene matches: 10. Germline V gene sequence: CDR1 LNHDA, CDR2 SQIVND (reference sequence). This CDR3 spans 14 amino acids. The CDR3 coding sequence is TGTGCCAGTAGATCTACAGGGGGCGCCGAGGGCTACACCTTC. It is translated as CASRSTGGAEGYTF.

The rearrangement links TRBV29-1 to TRBJ1-4; perhaps TRBD1 as D (5 bases). The CDR3 is made up of 16 amino acids. Trimming took off 6 bases at V and 6 bases at J, with 23 bases between the two ends. In germline, CDR1 is SQVTM, CDR2 ANQGSEA. CDR3 sequence: CSVGQGGHFLDEKLFF. As DNA, the CDR3 is TGCAGCGTAGGGCAGGGTGGGCATTTTTTAGATGAAAAACTGTTTTTT.

The rearrangement uses TRBV4-3 and TRBJ1-1; possibly TRBD1 for D (5 bases). V lost 2 bases and J 6 bases, leaving 13 bases between the germline ends. Germline CDR1 is LGHNA and CDR2 is YSLEER. This CDR3 is built from 14 residues. For the CDR3, the DNA is TGCGCCAGCAGCCAATCTACAGGATACGCTGAAGCTTTCTTT. Protein sequence: CASSQSTGYAEAFF.

The gene calls are TRBV28 and TRBJ1-5, with 9 nucleotides matching TRBD1. The CDR3 contains 18 residues. Per germline, CDR1 MDHEN and CDR2 SYDVKM. Unmatched junction bases numbered 10, after V lost 4 bases and J lost 0 bases. The CDR3 loop reads CASSWPGQGLLSNQPQHF. As DNA, the CDR3 is TGTGCCAGCAGTTGGCCGGGACAGGGCCTTCTTAGCAATCAGCCCCAGCATTTT.

The chain links TRBV5-4 to TRBJ1-6; 10 nucleotides agree with TRBD1. CDR1 and CDR2 from the germline V gene are SGHNT and YYREEE (reference sequence). Trimming took 2 bases from V and 9 from J; bases not matched to a gene: 8. The CDR3 is made up of 16 amino acids. CDR3 bases: TGTGCCAGCAGCTTAGTTGGGACAGGGGTTGGTTCACCCCTCCACTTT. Residues: CASSLVGTGVGSPLHF. The full variable domain, with the rest looked up from reference TRBV5-4 and TRBJ1-6, is ETGVTQSPTHLIKTRGQQVTLRCSSQSGHNTVSWYQQALGQGPQFIFQYYREEENGRGNFPPRFSGLQFPNYSSELNVNALELDDSALYLCASSLVGTGVGSPLHFGNGTRLTVT.

The rearrangement joins TRBV10-1 to TRBJ2-7; D remains ambiguous. Germline V gene lookup returns CDR1 WNHNN and CDR2 SYGVQD (reference sequence). CDR3 length: 12 amino acids. The germline V and J ends were trimmed by 3 bases and 2 bases, with 5 bases remaining between them. CDR3 loop: CASSDSAYEQYF. The CDR3 DNA follows: TGCGCCAGCAGTGACAGCGCCTACGAGCAGTACTTC.

The J gene is TRBJ1-1, the V gene TRBV1; TRBD1, the D gene given by the table, was not confirmed from the DNA. TRBV1 is recorded as a pseudogene. The CDR3 totals 14 residues. CDR3 coding DNA: TGCACCAGCAGCCAAGGTCAGTTGAACACTGAAGCTTTCTTT. Its translation: CTSSQGQLNTEAFF.

CDR3 in amino acids: CATSPPGQGPDTEAFF. The CDR3 region has the DNA TGTGCCACCAGCCCGCCCGGACAGGGCCCGGACACTGAAGCTTTCTTT. The V call is TRBV15, the J call TRBJ1-1; 8 positions agree with TRBD1. The trim removed 5 bases at V and 3 bases at J, leaving 11 bases unmatched. CDR3 length: 16 residues. Looked up from germline, CDR1 is LNHNV and CDR2 is YYDKDF (reference sequence).

The V call is TRBV5-5, the J call TRBJ1-2; D remains ambiguous. The CDR3 is 13 residues long. V was pared by 0 bases and J by 6 bases, with 9 bases between. Germline CDR1 SGHKS, CDR2 YYEKEE (reference sequence). CDR3 in DNA: TGTGCCAGCAGCTTGGGGGGTCATGATGGCTACACCTTC. The encoded protein is CASSLGGHDGYTF.

The V and J genes are TRBV27 and TRBJ2-5; D is perhaps TRBD2 (6 bases). This CDR3 is built from 15 residues. Trimming left V 0 bases short and J 1 base short, with 9 bases between. Germline V CDR1 and CDR2: MNHEY, SMNVEV (reference sequence). DNA for the CDR3: TGTGCCAGCAGTTTATCGTTTAGCGGCCAAGAGACCCAGTACTTC. Its translation: CASSLSFSGQETQYF.

The chain uses TRBV15 and TRBJ1-1; D is unresolved. There are 13 residues in the CDR3. V was pared by 1 base and J by 8 bases, with 11 bases between. In germline, CDR1 is LNHNV, CDR2 YYDKDF (reference sequence). CDR3 region: CATSRGVEREAFF. Here the CDR3 DNA reads TGTGCCACCAGCAGAGGGGTCGAACGGGAAGCTTTCTTT.

This chain links TRBV7-8 with TRBJ2-2; tentatively, D is TRBD1 (6 bases). Trimming removed 4 bases at V and 3 bases at J, with 18 bases between. The CDR3 spans 17 residues. Germline loops: CDR1 SGHVS, CDR2 FQNEAQ. The CDR3 DNA sequence: TGTGCCAGCAGCTCCCATCCGGGGACATCCTACACCGGGGAGCTGTTTTTT. It is translated as CASSSHPGTSYTGELFF.

A single count supports this clone. The V gene is TRBV5-4, the J gene TRBJ2-5, with a weak D call TRBD2 (6 bases). The CDR3 spans 13 residues. V was pared by 4 bases and J by 7 bases, with 14 bases between. Germline V gives CDR1 SGHNT, CDR2 YYREEE (reference sequence). CDR3 loop: CASSGDWDGTQYF. The CDR3 coding sequence is TGTGCCAGCAGCGGGGACTGGGACGGGACCCAGTACTTC.

The table lists this clone with a count of one. The chain couples TRBV7-2 to TRBJ1-4; D call uncertain. The CDR3 runs to 12 residues. V lost 4 bases and J lost 9, with 9 bases in between. Germline V lookup: CDR1 SGHTA, CDR2 FQGNSA. The CDR3 DNA sequence: TGTGCCAGCAGCTCGGGGAGCAAAAAACTGTTTTTT. Residues: CASSSGSKKLFF.

This sequence joins TRBV5-5 and TRBJ2-7; D could derive from TRBD1 or TRBD2 (5 bases each). CDR1 and CDR2 from the germline V gene are SGHKS and YYEKEE (reference sequence). The germline V and J ends were trimmed by 0 bases and 2 bases, with 12 bases remaining between them. The CDR3 runs 15 residues. CDR3: CASSLEWDRAYEQYF. Written as DNA, the CDR3 is TGTGCCAGCAGCTTGGAGTGGGACCGAGCCTACGAGCAGTACTTC.

The rearrangement uses TRBV7-2 and TRBJ1-2; maybe TRBD1 (5 bases). This CDR3 has 14 residues. The V and J ends lost 5 bases and 8 bases respectively, with 18 bases between them. Germline lookup yields CDR1 SGHTA and CDR2 FQGNSA. The CDR3 region has the DNA TGTGCCAGCAGCCGATCCGGGACGTGGCGGGGCTACACCTTC. It yields the protein CASSRSGTWRGYTF.

This chain joins TRBV5-1 and TRBJ2-2; 9 nucleotides match TRBD2. The CDR3 covers 16 residues. CDR1 SGHRS and CDR2 YFSETQ come from the germline V gene. V lost 0 bases and J lost 5; bases outside the gene matches: 5. CDR3 amino acids: CASSLAGTSYTGELFF. In DNA form, the CDR3 reads TGCGCCAGCAGCTTGGCCGGGACTAGCTATACCGGGGAGCTGTTTTTT.

This rearrangement joins TRBV6-5 to TRBJ1-2, with TRBD1 matching over 12 bases. CDR3 length: 15 amino acids. CDR1 is MNHEY, CDR2 SVGAGI, per germline. With V trimmed by 2 bases and J by 8 bases, 6 bases remained unmatched. The CDR3 bases are TGTGCCAGCAGTTACCTCCGGGACAGGGGGCTCGGCTACACCTTC. Translated: CASSYLRDRGLGYTF.

V usage is TRBV18 and J usage is TRBJ1-1, with 7 bases matching TRBD1. Germline CDR1 and CDR2: KGHSH and LQKENI. V was clipped by 1 base and J by 5 bases; unmatched bases: 10. This CDR3 is 16 amino acids long. CDR3 DNA: TGTGCCAGCTCACCACTCTGGACAGGTCAGAGGACTGAAGCTTTCTTT. It codes for CASSPLWTGQRTEAFF.

This chain connects TRBV5-4 to TRBJ1-2, with 7 bases lining up with TRBD1. CDR3 length: 15 residues. Germline V gene lookup returns CDR1 SGHNT and CDR2 YYREEE (reference sequence). After removal of 6 bases from V and 8 bases from J, the junction contained 16 bases not matched to a gene. The CDR3 DNA reads TGTGCCAGCACCCCACCGGGACAGCCAATATGGGGCTACACCTTC. It encodes CASTPPGQPIWGYTF.